These T cell receptor beta chains were read from a single sample in a study of shared clonotypes between healthy human individuals. TCRdb keeps only in-frame clones here, not all; method: immunoSEQ multiplex PCR. Of 2 million to 3 million clones listed, roughly 93% were seen once; the top ten hold approximately 0.35%. Specimen: naive CD4+ T cells from PBMCs. All receptors come from a man younger than 30 in good health. Some clones in this sample may be carry-over from other donors' samples. Each CDR3 is given with its conserved first and last residue. D genes are given only for firm matches. Part of the rows lack a size; the others show once, few, many or a class for expanded clones.

v_gene	j_gene	d_gene	abundance	CDR3aa	CDR3nt
TRBV11-3	TRBJ1-3	-	once	CASSSGPSGVGNTIYF	TGTGCCAGCAGCTCCGGACCTTCAGGGGTTGGAAACACCATATATTTT
TRBV6-5	TRBJ2-5	-	-	CASSYGDQLGGETQYF	TGTGCCAGCAGTTACGGGGACCAACTCGGTGGGGAGACCCAGTACTTC
TRBV27	TRBJ2-7	-	-	CASSWGRTYEQYF	TGTGCCAGCAGTTGGGGACGGACCTACGAGCAGTACTTC
TRBV29-1	TRBJ2-5	TRBD1	-	CSVAGQVEETQYF	TGCAGCGTTGCGGGACAGGTCGAAGAGACCCAGTACTTC
TRBV10-3	TRBJ2-5	-	-	CAISESEGAGETQYF	TGTGCCATCAGTGAGTCGGAGGGGGCGGGAGAGACCCAGTACTTC
TRBV30	TRBJ1-2	-	-	CAWTYKGTNYGYTF	TGTGCCTGGACATATAAGGGTACTAACTATGGCTACACCTTC
TRBV18	TRBJ2-2	TRBD2	-	CASSAGGAGELFF	TGTGCCAGCTCGGCGGGAGGAGCCGGGGAGCTGTTTTTT
TRBV28	TRBJ2-3	TRBD2	once	CASSLGLAGVGTQYF	TGTGCCAGCAGTTTGGGACTAGCGGGGGTTGGTACGCAGTATTTT
TRBV5-1	TRBJ2-5	-	-	CASSLKLGPNQETQYF	TGCGCCAGCAGCTTGAAACTTGGGCCTAACCAAGAGACCCAGTACTTC
TRBV6-5	TRBJ1-2	-	-	CASSYSHNYGYTF	TGTGCCAGCAGTTATTCCCATAACTATGGCTACACCTTC
TRBV28	TRBJ2-3	-	-	CASSLAGRGADTQYF	TGTGCCAGCAGTTTGGCGGGGAGAGGCGCAGATACGCAGTATTTT
TRBV29-1	TRBJ2-7	TRBD2	-	CSVEDPRGVDYEQYF	TGCAGCGTTGAAGACCCCCGGGGGGTCGACTACGAGCAGTACTTC
TRBV5-1	TRBJ1-2	-	once	CASSPGHQANYGYTF	TGCGCCAGCAGCCCCGGACACCAAGCTAACTATGGCTACACCTTC
TRBV5-1	TRBJ2-1	TRBD2	once	CASSPVSGTGHNEQFF	TGCGCCAGCAGCCCGGTAAGCGGGACCGGTCACAATGAGCAGTTCTTC
TRBV6-6	TRBJ1-1	-	-	CASRLQTGTEAFF	TGTGCCAGCCGTTTGCAAACGGGCACTGAAGCTTTCTTT
TRBV5-1	TRBJ2-6	-	-	CASSLDPGTSSGANVLTF	TGCGCCAGCAGCTTGGACCCGGGGACAAGCTCTGGGGCCAACGTCCTGACTTTC
TRBV28	TRBJ1-1	TRBD1	-	CASSSYRGRGAFF	TGTGCCAGCAGTTCCTACAGGGGGCGCGGGGCTTTCTTT
TRBV6-5	TRBJ1-2	TRBD1	-	CASSRGQGHGYTF	TGTGCCAGCTCCAGGGGACAGGGTCATGGCTACACCTTC
TRBV10-3	TRBJ2-5	TRBD2	-	CAVTSGRADQETQYF	TGTGCCGTCACTAGCGGGAGGGCCGACCAAGAGACCCAGTACTTC
TRBV19	TRBJ2-7	TRBD2	-	CASSGGLAVYYEQYF	TGTGCCAGTAGCGGGGGACTAGCGGTGTACTACGAGCAGTACTTC
TRBV9	TRBJ2-1	-	-	CASSVVIGRYNEQFF	TGTGCCAGCAGCGTTGTAATAGGAAGATACAATGAGCAGTTCTTC
TRBV5-1	TRBJ1-3	-	-	CASSLNTATGNTIYF	TGCGCCAGCAGCTTAAATACAGCTACCGGAAACACCATATATTTT
TRBV6-5	TRBJ2-5	-	-	CASSPGHPGETQYF	TGTGCCAGCAGTCCGGGACACCCTGGGGAGACCCAGTACTTC
TRBV5-1	TRBJ2-1	TRBD2	once	CASSLLAGLNEQFF	TGCGCCAGCAGCTTACTAGCGGGATTAAATGAGCAGTTCTTC
TRBV7-2	TRBJ1-5	-	-	CASSPGRSNQPQHF	TGTGCCAGCAGCCCAGGGAGGAGCAATCAGCCCCAGCATTTT
TRBV5-6	TRBJ2-2	-	-	CASSLRRISNTGELFF	TGTGCCAGCAGCCTCCGGCGGATCAGTAACACCGGGGAGCTGTTTTTT
TRBV28	TRBJ2-7	TRBD1	-	CASTQPGQAPYEQYF	TGTGCCAGCACGCAACCGGGACAGGCCCCCTACGAGCAGTACTTC
TRBV19	TRBJ1-1	-	-	CASRYLTSGGTEAFF	TGTGCCAGTAGGTACCTCACCTCGGGGGGCACTGAAGCTTTCTTT
TRBV9	TRBJ2-1	TRBD2	-	CASSPRTSGRYNEQFF	TGTGCCAGCAGCCCCCGGACTAGCGGGCGCTACAATGAGCAGTTCTTC
TRBV5-4	TRBJ2-2	-	-	CASSLAGVDTGELFF	TGTGCCAGCAGCTTGGCTGGGGTGGACACCGGGGAGCTGTTTTTT
TRBV28	TRBJ1-1	TRBD1	-	CASSLFSDRGEAFF	TGTGCCAGCAGTTTATTCTCGGACAGGGGCGAAGCTTTCTTT
TRBV25-1	TRBJ2-7	-	-	CASSERQGLLYEQYF	TGTGCCAGCAGTGAAAGGCAGGGGCTACTCTACGAGCAGTACTTC
TRBV15	TRBJ1-4	TRBD1	-	CATSHQRTGGSSGRYEKLFF	TGTGCCACCAGCCACCAGAGGACAGGGGGCTCGTCAGGTCGTTATGAAAAACTGTTTTTT
TRBV6-1	TRBJ2-7	TRBD1	-	CASKRGQGAAVEQYF	TGTGCCAGCAAAAGGGGGCAGGGGGCGGCGGTCGAGCAGTACTTC
TRBV7-9	TRBJ1-2	-	-	CASSLAGGTPNYGYTF	TGTGCCAGCAGCTTAGCCGGTGGGACCCCTAACTATGGCTACACCTTC
TRBV28	TRBJ1-2	-	-	CASSGLGEYGYTF	TGTGCCAGCAGTGGCCTGGGGGAGTATGGCTACACCTTC
TRBV7-9	TRBJ2-3	TRBD2	-	CASSAHIAGGRDTQYF	TGTGCCAGCAGCGCGCATATAGCGGGAGGGAGAGATACGCAGTATTTT
TRBV28	TRBJ1-1	-	-	CASRESGENTEAFF	TGTGCCAGCAGGGAAAGTGGGGAAAACACTGAAGCTTTCTTT
TRBV6-6	TRBJ2-7	-	-	CASSWSGTSYEQYF	TGTGCCAGCAGTTGGTCAGGGACCTCCTACGAGCAGTACTTC
TRBV6-1	TRBJ2-4	TRBD2	-	CASSDSASGRLDIQYF	TGTGCCAGCAGTGATTCGGCTAGCGGGAGGTTAGACATTCAGTACTTC
TRBV28	TRBJ2-3	TRBD2	-	CASSFPGLAGGPYTDTQYF	TGTGCCAGCAGTTTCCCGGGACTAGCGGGAGGGCCCTACACAGATACGCAGTATTTT
TRBV11-3	TRBJ2-5	-	-	CASSPTSGEETQYF	TGTGCCAGCAGCCCGACCTCAGGGGAAGAGACCCAGTACTTC